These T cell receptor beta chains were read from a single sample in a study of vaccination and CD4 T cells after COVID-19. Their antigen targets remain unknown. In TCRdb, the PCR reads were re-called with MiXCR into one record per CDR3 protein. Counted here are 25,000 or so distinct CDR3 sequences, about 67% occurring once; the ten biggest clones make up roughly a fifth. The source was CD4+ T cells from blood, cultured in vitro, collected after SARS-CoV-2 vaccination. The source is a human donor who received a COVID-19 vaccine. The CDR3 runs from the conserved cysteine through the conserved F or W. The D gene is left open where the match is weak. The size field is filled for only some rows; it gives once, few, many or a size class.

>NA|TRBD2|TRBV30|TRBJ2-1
TGTGCCTGGAGTGTACCTCAAGCGGGGTGGGTCGATGAGCAGTTCTTC
CAWSVPQAGWVDEQFF
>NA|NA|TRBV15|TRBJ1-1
TGTGCCACCAGCAGAGGGGCAGGCCTGAACACTGAAGCTTTCTTT
CATSRGAGLNTEAFF
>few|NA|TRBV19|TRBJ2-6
TGTGCCAGTCGGGGAACTGGGGCCAACGTCCTGACTTTC
CASRGTGANVLTF
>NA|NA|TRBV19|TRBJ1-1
TGTGCCAGTAGCATACAGGGCATCATGAACACTGAAGCTTTCTTT
CASSIQGIMNTEAFF
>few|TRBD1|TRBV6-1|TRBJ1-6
TGTGCCAGCAGCAAGGACAGGGAGCGTTCACCCCTCCACTTT
CASSKDRERSPLHF
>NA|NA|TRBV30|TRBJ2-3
TGTGCCTGGAGATACGGGGCCACAGATACGCAGTATTTT
CAWRYGATDTQYF
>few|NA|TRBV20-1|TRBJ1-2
TGCAGTGTTAGGAAGCCAGGGTTAAAGGATGGCTACACCTTC
CSVRKPGLKDGYTF
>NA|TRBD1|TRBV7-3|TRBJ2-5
TGTGCCAGCAGCAAGACAGGGGAGACCCAGTACTTC
CASSKTGETQYF
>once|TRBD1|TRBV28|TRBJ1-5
TGTGCCAGCAGTTCCATGAGACAGGGAGCTAGGGCATATAGCAATCAGCCCCAGCATTTT
CASSSMRQGARAYSNQPQHF
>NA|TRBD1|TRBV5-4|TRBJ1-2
TGTGCCAGCAGTGCACAGGGGGCCAACTATGGCTACACCTTC
CASSAQGANYGYTF
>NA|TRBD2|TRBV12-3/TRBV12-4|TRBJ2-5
TGTGCCAGCAGTTTGAGGACTAGCGGGGGGGATGAAGAGACCCAGTACTTC
CASSLRTSGGDEETQYF
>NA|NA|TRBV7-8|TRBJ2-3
TGTGCCAGCAGCTTAATAAGTGGGGGGCGTACGCAGTATTTT
CASSLISGGRTQYF
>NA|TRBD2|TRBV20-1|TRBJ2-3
TGCAGTGTTCGAGCGACTAGCGGGGGCACAGATACGCAGTATTTT
CSVRATSGGTDTQYF
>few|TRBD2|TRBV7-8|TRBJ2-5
TGTGCCAGCAGCTTAGTATCGGGACTAGCGGGAGAGACCCAGTACTTC
CASSLVSGLAGETQYF
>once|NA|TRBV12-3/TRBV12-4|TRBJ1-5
TGTGCCAGCAGTTTAAGGGACATCGAACCCCAGCATTTT
CASSLRDIEPQHF
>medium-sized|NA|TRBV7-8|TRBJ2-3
TGTGCCAGCAGCTTAAGTTGGGATACGCAGTATTTT
CASSLSWDTQYF
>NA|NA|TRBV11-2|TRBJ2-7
TGTGCCAGCAGTCCTCAGGGTTACGAGCAGTACTTC
CASSPQGYEQYF
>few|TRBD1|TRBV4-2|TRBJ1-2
TGTGCCAGCAGCCAAGATCCGGGCAGGGGGCGTGCGGGCTACACCTTC
CASSQDPGRGRAGYTF
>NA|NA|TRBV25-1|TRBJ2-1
TGTGCCAGCAGGTTCTCCTACAATGAGCAGTTCTTC
CASRFSYNEQFF
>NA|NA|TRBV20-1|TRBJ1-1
TGCAGTGCTAGTCCCAGGGGATTGGTGGACACTGAAGCTTTCTTT
CSASPRGLVDTEAFF
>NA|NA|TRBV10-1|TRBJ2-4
TGCGCCAGCAGTGAGGGCCTAGCCAAAAACATTCAGTACTTC
CASSEGLAKNIQYF
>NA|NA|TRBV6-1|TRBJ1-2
TGTGCCAGCAGTGACCTAGACATCTATGGCTACACCTTC
CASSDLDIYGYTF
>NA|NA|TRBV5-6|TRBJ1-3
TGTGCCAGCAGCCTGGTCGAAGGTTCTGGAAACACCATATATTTT
CASSLVEGSGNTIYF
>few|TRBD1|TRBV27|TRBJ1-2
TGTGCCAGCAGTGGACAGGGTGCTAACTATGGCTACACCTTC
CASSGQGANYGYTF
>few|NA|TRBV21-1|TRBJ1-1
TGTGCCAGCAGCAAACGGACGACCTTTAAACCTGAAGCTTTCTTT
CASSKRTTFKPEAFF
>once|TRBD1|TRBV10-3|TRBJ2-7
TGTGCCATCACCAAAAGCGAGTTCGGGACAGCCACCTACGAGCAGTACTTC
CAITKSEFGTATYEQYF
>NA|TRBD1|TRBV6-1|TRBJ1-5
TGTGCCAGCAGTGCCCAGGGGGCGTCTCAGCCCCAGCATTTT
CASSAQGASQPQHF
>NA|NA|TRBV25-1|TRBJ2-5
TGTGCCAGCAGCGCAGCCCAAGAGACCCAGTACTTC
CASSAAQETQYF
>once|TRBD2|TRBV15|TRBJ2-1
TGTGCCACCAGCAGACCCAGCGGCGGGGGGGCCTACAATGAGCAGTTCTTC
CATSRPSGGGAYNEQFF
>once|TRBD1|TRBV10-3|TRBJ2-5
TGTGCCATCAGTATCATGCAGGGGGAAGAGACCCAGTACTTC
CAISIMQGEETQYF
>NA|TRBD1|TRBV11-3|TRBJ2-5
TGTGCCAGCAGCGCCGGACAGGGGGCGTTAAAAGGTCGGGAGACCCAGTACTTC
CASSAGQGALKGRETQYF
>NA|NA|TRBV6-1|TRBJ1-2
TGTGCCAGCAGGGTTACCGGGACTACGGCATTCTATGGCTACACCTTC
CASRVTGTTAFYGYTF